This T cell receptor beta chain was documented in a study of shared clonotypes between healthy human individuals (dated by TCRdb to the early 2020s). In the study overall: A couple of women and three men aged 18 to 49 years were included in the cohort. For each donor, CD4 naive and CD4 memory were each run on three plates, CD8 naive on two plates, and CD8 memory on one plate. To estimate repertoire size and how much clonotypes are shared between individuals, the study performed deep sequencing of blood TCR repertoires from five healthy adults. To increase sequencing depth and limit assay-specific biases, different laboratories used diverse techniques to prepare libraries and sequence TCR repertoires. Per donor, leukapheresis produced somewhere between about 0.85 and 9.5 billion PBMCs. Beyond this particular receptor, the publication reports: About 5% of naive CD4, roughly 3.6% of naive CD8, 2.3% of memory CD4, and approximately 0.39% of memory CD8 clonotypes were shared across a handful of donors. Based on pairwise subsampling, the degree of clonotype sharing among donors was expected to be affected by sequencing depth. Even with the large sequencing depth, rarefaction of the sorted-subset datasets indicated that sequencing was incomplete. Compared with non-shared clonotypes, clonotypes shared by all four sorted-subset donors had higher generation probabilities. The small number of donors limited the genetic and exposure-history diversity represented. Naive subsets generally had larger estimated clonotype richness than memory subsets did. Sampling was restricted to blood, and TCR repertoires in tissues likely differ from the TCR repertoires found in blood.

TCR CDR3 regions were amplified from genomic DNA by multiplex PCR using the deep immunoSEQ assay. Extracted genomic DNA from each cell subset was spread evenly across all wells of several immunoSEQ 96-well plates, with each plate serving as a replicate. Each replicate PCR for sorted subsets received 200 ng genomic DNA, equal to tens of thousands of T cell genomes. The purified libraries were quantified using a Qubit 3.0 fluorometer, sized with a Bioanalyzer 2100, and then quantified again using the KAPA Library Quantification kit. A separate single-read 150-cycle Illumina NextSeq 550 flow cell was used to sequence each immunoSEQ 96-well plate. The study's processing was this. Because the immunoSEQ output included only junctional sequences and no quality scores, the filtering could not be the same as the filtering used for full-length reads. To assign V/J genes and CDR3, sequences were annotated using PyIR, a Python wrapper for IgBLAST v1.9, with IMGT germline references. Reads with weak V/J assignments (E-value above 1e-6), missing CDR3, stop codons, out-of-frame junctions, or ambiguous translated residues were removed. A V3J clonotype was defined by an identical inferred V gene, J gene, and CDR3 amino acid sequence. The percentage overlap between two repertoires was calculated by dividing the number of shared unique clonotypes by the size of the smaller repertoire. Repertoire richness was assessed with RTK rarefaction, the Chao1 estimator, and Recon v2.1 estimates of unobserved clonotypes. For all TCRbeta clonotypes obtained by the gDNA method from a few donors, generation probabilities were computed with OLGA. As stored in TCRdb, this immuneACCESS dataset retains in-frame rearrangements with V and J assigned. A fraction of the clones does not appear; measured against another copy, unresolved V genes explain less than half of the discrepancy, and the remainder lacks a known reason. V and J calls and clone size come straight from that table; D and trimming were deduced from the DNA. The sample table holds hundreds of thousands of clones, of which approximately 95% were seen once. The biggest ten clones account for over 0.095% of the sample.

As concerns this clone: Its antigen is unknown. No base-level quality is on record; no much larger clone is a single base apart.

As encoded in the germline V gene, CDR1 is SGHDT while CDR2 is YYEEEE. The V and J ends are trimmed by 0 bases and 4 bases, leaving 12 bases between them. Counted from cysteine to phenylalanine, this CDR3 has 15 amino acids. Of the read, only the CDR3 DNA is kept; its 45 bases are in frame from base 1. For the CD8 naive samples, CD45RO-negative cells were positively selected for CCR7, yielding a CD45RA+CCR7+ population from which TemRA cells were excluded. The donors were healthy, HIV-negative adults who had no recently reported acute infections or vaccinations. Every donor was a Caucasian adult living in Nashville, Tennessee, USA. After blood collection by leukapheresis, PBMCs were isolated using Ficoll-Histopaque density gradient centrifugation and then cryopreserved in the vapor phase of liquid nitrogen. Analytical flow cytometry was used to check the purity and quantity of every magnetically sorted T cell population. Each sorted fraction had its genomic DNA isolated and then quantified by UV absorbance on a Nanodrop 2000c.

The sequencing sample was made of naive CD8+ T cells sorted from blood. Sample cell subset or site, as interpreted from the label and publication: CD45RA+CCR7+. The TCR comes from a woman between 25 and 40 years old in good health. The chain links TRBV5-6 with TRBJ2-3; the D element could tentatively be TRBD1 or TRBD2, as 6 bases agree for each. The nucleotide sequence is TGTGCCAGCAGCTTGGACCAGGGGACTGCAGATACGCAGTATTTT. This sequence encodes CASSLDQGTADTQYF.